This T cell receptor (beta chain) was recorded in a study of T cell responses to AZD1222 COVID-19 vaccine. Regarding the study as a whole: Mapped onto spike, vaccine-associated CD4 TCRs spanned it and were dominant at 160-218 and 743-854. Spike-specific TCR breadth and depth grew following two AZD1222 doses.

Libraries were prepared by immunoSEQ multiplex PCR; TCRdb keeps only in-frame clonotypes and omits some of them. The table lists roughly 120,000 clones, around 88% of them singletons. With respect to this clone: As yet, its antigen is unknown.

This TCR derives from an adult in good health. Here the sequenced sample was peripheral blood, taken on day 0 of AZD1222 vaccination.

CDR3 sequence (DNA): TGTGCCAGCAGATTAGAGCAGGGAATTAGGTATGGCTACACCTTC. It codes for CASRLEQGIRYGYTF. The chain employs TRBV2 and TRBJ1-2; TRBD1 is a possible D gene (5 bases). Trimming removed 6 bases at V and 5 bases at J, with 19 bases between. Germline V gives CDR1 SNHLY, CDR2 FYNNEI. The CDR3 covers 15 residues.